Following are 31 T cell receptor beta chains from one sample sequenced in a study of T-cell memory formation after mild COVID-19. In TCRdb, the 5' RACE reads were re-called with MiXCR into one record per CDR3 protein. The top ten clones hold more than 20% of a sample with 250,000 to 350,000 distinct CDR3 sequences, just under 20% of them seen once. Sequenced input: PBMCs or a T cell subset sorted from them (not recorded which). These receptors were obtained from a man between 18 and 29 years old who had mild COVID-19 (a few samples of this study predate the infection). Cell type and time point are not known.

V is TRBV12-3 or TRBV12-4 and J is TRBJ2-5; D may match TRBD1 or TRBD2 (7 bases each). The CDR3 runs 15 residues. The V and J ends lost 4 bases and 7 bases respectively, with 19 bases between them. CDR3 in amino acids: CASSSHDLRGGTQYF. In DNA, the CDR3 is TGTGCCAGCAGTTCCCACGACCTCAGGGGGGGGACCCAGTACTTC.

CDR3 amino acids: CATGDGGPETQYF. Written as DNA, the CDR3 is TGTGCCACCGGAGACGGGGGTCCCGAGACCCAGTACTTC. V gene TRBV24-1 combines with J gene TRBJ2-5, with a possible D match to TRBD2 (6 bases). V lost 9 bases, J lost 5 bases, and 15 bases lay in between. Looked up from germline, CDR1 is KGHDR and CDR2 is SFDVKD. CDR3 length equals 13 residues.

This clonotype was seen more than once but under ten times. This chain links TRBV3-1 with TRBJ2-5; D remains ambiguous. This CDR3 is built from 14 residues. Germline V gene data show CDR1 as LGHDT and CDR2 as YNNKEL (reference sequence). Trimming took 0 bases from V and 5 from J, leaving 10 bases between them. The CDR3 here is CASSQDYGFETQYF. The CDR3 DNA reads as TGTGCCAGCAGCCAAGATTACGGGTTTGAGACCCAGTACTTC.

This clonotype has at least ten counts. The chain has TRBV5-1 and TRBJ2-3; TRBD2 agrees at 7 bases. Unmatched junction bases numbered 1, after V lost 2 bases and J lost 4 bases. This CDR3 spans 13 amino acids. Per the germline V gene, CDR1 is SGHRS and CDR2 is YFSETQ. The CDR3 loop is CASSFSGADTQYF. The CDR3 bases are TGCGCCAGCAGCTTCAGCGGGGCAGATACGCAGTATTTT.

The chain employs TRBV20-1 and TRBJ2-5; 13 positions match TRBD2. The CDR3 is 14 amino acids. J was trimmed by 3 bases and V by 5 bases; bases with no gene match: 3. Germline CDR1 DFQATT, CDR2 SNEGSKA (reference sequence). CDR3 bases: TGCAGTGCTCACGGGACTAGCGGGGAAGAGACCCAGTACTTC. Translated: CSAHGTSGEETQYF.

This sequence joins TRBV28 and TRBJ1-5, with 9 bases aligning to TRBD1. The length of the CDR3 is 14 residues. CDR1 and CDR2 from the germline V gene are MDHEN and SYDVKM. Trimming removed 2 bases from V and 7 bases from J; junction bases left unmatched: 3. CDR3 protein: CASSLGTGSQPQHF. CDR3 DNA sequence: TGTGCCAGCAGTTTAGGGACAGGGAGCCAGCCCCAGCATTTT.

This clonotype was found a few times. V and J are TRBV3-1 and TRBJ1-3; D gene uncertain. There are 13 residues in the CDR3. Per the germline V gene, CDR1 is LGHDT and CDR2 is YNNKEL (reference sequence). Between the trimmed V and J ends, which lost 2 bases and 2 bases, there was a span of 4 bases. The CDR3 loop reads CASSQLPGNTIYF. In nucleotides, the CDR3 is TGTGCCAGCAGCCAACTACCTGGAAACACCATATATTTT.

This clonotype was seen only a few times. This sequence joins TRBV5-5 and TRBJ2-6, with D possibly matching TRBD2 (7 bases). Germline V lookup: CDR1 SGHKS, CDR2 YYEKEE (reference sequence). This CDR3 is 16 amino acids long. The V and J ends lost 6 bases and 0 bases respectively, with 13 bases between them. The CDR3: CASKGGWSSGANVLTF. The CDR3, as DNA: TGTGCCAGCAAGGGGGGGTGGAGCTCTGGGGCCAACGTCCTGACTTTC.

The gene calls are TRBV7-9 and TRBJ2-3; no clear D. CDR1 and CDR2 (germline): SEHNR, FQNEAQ (reference sequence). The CDR3 is made up of 13 amino acids. The V end lost 7 bases, the J end lost 4 bases, and 12 bases lay between the germline ends. The CDR3 here is CASNLLGADTQYF. Here the CDR3 DNA reads TGTGCCAGCAACCTCCTAGGCGCAGATACGCAGTATTTT.

This clonotype was recorded only once. The chain has TRBV6-5 and TRBJ2-1; D is possibly TRBD1 or TRBD2 (5 bases each). V lost 6 bases and J lost 4, with 19 bases in between. The germline gives CDR1 MNHEY, CDR2 SVGAGI. The CDR3 runs 16 residues. CDR3 loop: CASRGRVLERYNEQFF. The DNA for the CDR3 is TGTGCCAGCAGGGGACGGGTTTTGGAGCGATACAATGAGCAGTTCTTC.

The table lists this clonotype with a few counts. The chain recombines TRBV2 with TRBJ2-2; D remains ambiguous. Trimming cost V 5 bases and J 0 bases, with 7 bases left between them. The germline V gene has CDR1 SNHLY and CDR2 FYNNEI. The CDR3 loop spans 14 amino acids. The CDR3 coding sequence is TGTGCCAGCAGTTTCTACACGAACACCGGGGAGCTGTTTTTT. Residues: CASSFYTNTGELFF.

This clonotype was detected a few times. The J gene is TRBJ1-1, the V gene TRBV28, with D uncertain. The CDR3 runs 14 residues. Trimming stripped 7 bases from V and 1 base from J, with 13 bases between. CDR1 and CDR2 (germline): MDHEN, SYDVKM. The CDR3 is CASTTQPRNTEAFF. The CDR3 DNA reads as TGTGCCAGCACCACACAGCCCAGGAACACTGAAGCTTTCTTT.

This clonotype was counted a few times. This chain joins TRBV6-6 and TRBJ1-5; D unresolved. The ends were cut back, 6 bases at V and 6 bases at J, with 9 bases in the middle. From germline, CDR1 is MNHNY and CDR2 SVGAGI (reference sequence). This CDR3 is built from 12 residues. The CDR3 DNA sequence: TGTGCCAGCAGCCCAAGACTTCAGCCCCAGCATTTT. It is translated as CASSPRLQPQHF.

The chain combines TRBV4-1 with TRBJ2-1; 10 nucleotides agree with TRBD2. This CDR3 is 15 amino acids long. The V segment lost 1 base and the J segment 12 bases; nucleotides outside the gene matches: 9. The germline V gene encodes CDR1 MGHRA and CDR2 YSYEKL. For the CDR3, the DNA is TGCGCCAGCAGCCAAGGGGGTAGCGGGGGGACGACGCAGTTCTTC. Its protein product is CASSQGGSGGTTQFF.

This clonotype was observed a handful of times. The chain combines TRBV7-9 with TRBJ2-3; D unresolved. Germline V CDR1 and CDR2: SEHNR, FQNEAQ (reference sequence). This CDR3 comprises 14 residues. V was pared by 1 base and J by 2 bases, with 7 bases between. The CDR3 spells CASSLVVTTDTQYF. The CDR3 nucleotides read TGTGCCAGCAGCTTAGTGGTTACCACAGATACGCAGTATTTT.

This clonotype was found a few times. V usage is TRBV20-1 and J usage is TRBJ2-7, with 9 bases matching TRBD1. The germline V gene encodes CDR1 DFQATT and CDR2 SNEGSKA (reference sequence). This CDR3 has 14 amino acids. V shed 3 bases and J 2 bases; nucleotides not matched to a gene: 5. CDR3 region: CSARGDREAYEQYF. The CDR3 DNA reads as TGCAGTGCTAGGGGGGACAGGGAAGCCTACGAGCAGTACTTC.

This clonotype was detected a few times. The chain links TRBV25-1 to TRBJ1-2; D is possibly TRBD1 (5 bases). There are 14 residues in the CDR3. V lost 2 bases, J lost 7 bases, and 14 bases lay in between. Germline V CDR1 and CDR2: MGHDK, SYGVNS. In DNA, the CDR3 is TGTGCCAGCAGTGAAATTTGGAGGGGCGGTGGCTACACCTTC. This translates into CASSEIWRGGGYTF.

The chain employs TRBV3-1 and TRBJ1-5, with D uncertain. There are 18 residues in the CDR3. V shed 0 bases and J shed 5 bases, with 20 bases lying between them. CDR1 and CDR2 from the germline V gene are LGHDT and YNNKEL (reference sequence). This CDR3 reads CASSQDISFGVGDQPQHF. The CDR3 region has the DNA TGTGCCAGCAGCCAAGATATAAGTTTTGGCGTGGGTGATCAGCCCCAGCATTTT. The variable domain in full, completed from reference TRBV3-1 and TRBJ1-5, reads DTAVSQTPKYLVTQMGNDKSIKCEQNLGHDTMYWYKQDSKKFLKIMFSYNNKELIINETVPNRFSPKSPDKAHLNLHINSLELGDSAVYFCASSQDISFGVGDQPQHFGDGTRLSIL.

The rearrangement uses TRBV4-3 and TRBJ1-4; TRBD1 matches 8 bases. The CDR3 is 16 residues long. Germline loops: CDR1 LGHNA, CDR2 YSLEER. Losses at the gene ends were 0 bases for V and 4 bases for J; bases not matched to a gene: 4. CDR3 residues: CASSQDDDRGNEKLFF. The CDR3 nucleotides are TGCGCCAGCAGCCAAGATGATGACAGGGGTAATGAAAAACTGTTTTTT.

This clonotype occurred a few times. The V and J genes are TRBV7-9 and TRBJ1-1, with 7 bases that match TRBD1. The CDR3 length is 15 residues. J was trimmed by 4 bases and V by 5 bases; bases with no gene match: 10. The germline V gene has CDR1 SEHNR and CDR2 FQNEAQ (reference sequence). CDR3 sequence reads: CASSENRGWSTEAFF. Written as DNA, the CDR3 is TGTGCCAGCAGCGAGAACAGGGGATGGAGCACTGAAGCTTTCTTT.

This clonotype was counted at least ten times. V gene TRBV12-3 or TRBV12-4 combines with J gene TRBJ1-5, with 8 nucleotides matching TRBD1. The CDR3 has 13 residues. Trimming cost V 3 bases and J 5 bases; bases outside gene matches: 0. CDR3 amino acids: CASSLTGDQPQHF. The CDR3 region has the DNA TGTGCCAGCAGTTTGACAGGGGATCAGCCCCAGCATTTT.

This chain joins TRBV7-3 and TRBJ2-3; TRBD2 might be the D (5 bases). This CDR3 is 14 amino acids long. Trimming shortened V by 8 bases and J by 4 bases, and 16 bases separated the two germline ends. Germline values: CDR1 SGHTA, CDR2 FQGTGA. The CDR3 reads CASAPRGRPDTQYF. In DNA form, the CDR3 reads TGTGCCAGCGCCCCTCGGGGTAGGCCAGATACGCAGTATTTT.

The chain employs TRBV29-1 and TRBJ2-1, with TRBD2 matching over 7 bases. Germline V gene lookup returns CDR1 SQVTM and CDR2 ANQGSEA. This CDR3 region has 13 residues. V shed 5 bases and J 8 bases; nucleotides not matched to a gene: 9. The CDR3 region is CSVYLAGEYEQFF. Written as DNA, the CDR3 is TGCAGCGTTTACCTCGCGGGGGAGTATGAGCAGTTCTTC.

This clonotype was detected only a few times. The rearrangement uses TRBV7-2 and TRBJ2-3; no definite D call. This CDR3 is 14 amino acids long. The V gene's germline CDR1 is SGHTA and CDR2 FQGNSA. The V gene lost 7 bases and the J gene lost 2 bases, with 13 bases spanning the gap. The DNA for the CDR3 is TGTGCCAGCACTTCCAACAAATTCACAGATACGCAGTATTTT. It specifies CASTSNKFTDTQYF.

The chain carries TRBV12-3 or TRBV12-4 and TRBJ1-2; no firm D call. The CDR3 extends over 13 amino acids. V was trimmed by 4 bases and J by 6 bases, leaving 12 bases between them. The CDR3 DNA reads TGTGCCAGCAGTTCCGACGGGCGGAATGGCTACACCTTC. It translates to CASSSDGRNGYTF.

The chain uses TRBV4-2 and TRBJ2-3, with TRBD2 matching over 10 bases. Germline V CDR1 and CDR2: LGHNA, YNFKEQ. Trimming removed 0 bases from V and 4 bases from J; junction bases left unmatched: 7. The CDR3 is made up of 17 amino acids. The CDR3 DNA reads as TGTGCCAGCAGCCAAGAGGAGCGGGGGGGCTTCGCAGATACGCAGTATTTT. This translates into CASSQEERGGFADTQYF.

This clonotype was seen more than once but under ten times. This chain joins TRBV24-1 and TRBJ2-1; a weak D match, TRBD2 (7 bases). Germline V gene data show CDR1 as KGHDR and CDR2 as SFDVKD. The V end was cut by 1 base, the J end by 7 bases, with 13 bases between. CDR3 length: 15 amino acids. This chain's CDR3 is CATSDFVGGPNEQFF. The CDR3 bases are TGTGCCACCAGTGATTTCGTCGGGGGGCCGAATGAGCAGTTCTTC.

The V and J genes are TRBV27 and TRBJ2-1; 9 bases agree with TRBD2. Germline loops: CDR1 MNHEY, CDR2 SMNVEV (reference sequence). The V and J ends lost 3 bases and 5 bases, in that order; junction bases with no gene match: 8. The length of the CDR3 is 16 residues. The CDR3 loop reads CASSFAPRLADNEQFF. In DNA, the CDR3 is TGTGCCAGCAGTTTCGCCCCCCGACTAGCGGACAATGAGCAGTTCTTC.

This chain links TRBV28 with TRBJ2-2; D unclear. Trimming left V 2 bases short and J 6 bases short, with 7 bases between. The CDR3 totals 13 residues. Germline V gene data show CDR1 as MDHEN and CDR2 as SYDVKM. CDR3 DNA: TGTGCCAGCAGTTTAATAATGGCCGGGGAGCTGTTTTTT. Its protein is CASSLIMAGELFF.

This clonotype was counted only a few times. The genes are TRBV6-2 or TRBV6-3 and TRBJ1-1; 9 bases match TRBD1. The CDR3 runs 15 residues. The J segment lost 6 bases and the V segment lost 4 bases, leaving 9 bases of the junction unmatched. Germline values: CDR1 MNHEY, CDR2 SVGEGT. CDR3 loop: CASSFRIQGAAEAFF. The CDR3 coding sequence is TGTGCCAGCAGTTTCCGCATACAGGGGGCAGCTGAAGCTTTCTTT.

This clonotype appeared many times. The CDR3 nucleotides read TGTGCCAGCAGCTTGAACAGGGGCGCGAACACTGAAGCTTTCTTT. Its protein is CASSLNRGANTEAFF. This rearrangement joins TRBV5-4 to TRBJ1-1; 7 bases align to TRBD1. Germline CDR1 reads SGHNT; CDR2 reads YYREEE (reference sequence). The CDR3 loop spans 15 amino acids. After removal of 1 base from V and 1 base from J, the junction contained 4 bases not matched to a gene.